This paragraph reports one T cell receptor beta chain. It lacks a known antigen. The input lacks base qualities; no much larger clone sits a single base away. The data originate from a study of blood T cell repertoires in COVID-19 (dated by TCRdb to about 2020). Some background on the complete study: Collaborator samples came from the United States, Italy and Spain and covered acute and convalescent phases of COVID-19. The prospective study material was composed of cDNA or gDNA derived from T cells, B-cell-depleted T cells, or PBMCs. Subjects who had been exposed to COVID-19, were actively infected with it, or had recovered from it provided the deeply sampled blood TCRbeta repertoires that made up the dataset. The repertoires were released in a freely available public database intended as a resource for research on the immune response to SARS-CoV-2. The samples were drawn from two sources: the first 160 participants of the ongoing ImmuneRACE study, and some 1,300 subjects contributed by 6 global collaborators. Sample metadata almost always included a de-identified subject ID, COVID-19 status, age in years and sex. Where available, HLA class I and class II types were obtained from metadata supplied by the sample provider rather than from assay-based typing.

The study at large found these results: Clinical and demographic metadata were provided uncurated, with the amount varying by source and participant.

V ends up 5 bases short and J 6 bases short, with an unmatched junction base count of 8. CDR1 and CDR2 are read off the germline V gene (reference sequence) as LNHDA and SQIVND. Including the terminal cysteine and phenylalanine, the CDR3 comprises 15 residues. Only the CDR3 DNA stays, 45 bases, in frame from base 1. Each collaborating institution followed its own protocols to collect whole blood in K2EDTA tubes. For TCRbeta analysis, collaborators shipped samples in one of three forms: frozen whole blood, isolated PBMCs, or DNA extracted from either of those sample types. The immunoSEQ Assay, a bias-controlled multiplex PCR, was used to amplify TCRbeta CDR3 regions from genomic DNA. Per the source publication's procedure: Nucleated cell counts per sample were estimated from amplification of reference gene primers within the assay. Sequence reads were collapsed and filtered to measure the absolute abundance of every unique TCRbeta CDR3 rearrangement. Productive Simpson clonality was computed per sample as the square root of Simpson's diversity index over productive rearrangements. The clones in this table, taken by TCRdb from immuneACCESS, are in-frame only. Not every clone is retained; where verified, under half of the shortfall comes from an unresolved V gene, and the cause of the rest is unknown. V and J calls and clone size are given by that table; D and trimming were obtained from the DNA. The sample data list tens of thousands of clones, and roughly 74% of these were observed just once. The ten largest account for under 30% of the sample.

The receptor comes from a woman of 80 years or more with acute or convalescent COVID-19. Sequenced material: peripheral blood. The rearranged chain carries TRBV19 and TRBJ1-2, with TRBD1 identical over 11 junction bases. In nucleotides, the sequence is TGTGCCAGTAGTCAGAACCGGGACAGGGGGAATGGCTACACCTTC. This yields the protein CASSQNRDRGNGYTF.